Given below is one T cell receptor beta chain in context. This record comes from a study of blood T cell repertoires in COVID-19. V dropped 3 bases and J dropped 5 bases, with 7 bases sitting between them. The germline CDR1 and CDR2 sequences are DFQATT and SNEGSKA (reference sequence). The CDR3 contains 11 residues. Clones were read by immunoSEQ multiplex PCR, and TCRdb kept only the in-frame ones, dropping some. The sample has about 190,000 clones, 80% to 90% seen once. The TCR comes from a man between 65 and 85 years old with active or convalescent COVID-19. Sequencing was done on a sample of peripheral blood. The rearrangement uses TRBV20-1 and TRBJ1-1; the D is unclear. DNA for the CDR3: TGCAGTGCTAGGTTTATTACTGAAGCTTTCTTT. Protein sequence: CSARFITEAFF.